These T cell receptor beta chains were read from a single sample in a study of shared clonotypes between healthy human individuals. The table came from immunoSEQ multiplex PCR; TCRdb's copy has only in-frame clones and leaves some out. The sample records 1,400,000 or so clones, approximately 98.5% being singletons. Sequenced sample: naive CD4+ T cells sorted from blood. These TCRs come from a man aged 30 to 39 in good health. Both conserved end residues are part of each CDR3. Fields, in order: CDR3 protein, CDR3 DNA, V gene, clone size, D gene, J gene. The D gene is left open where the match is weak. Rows may omit the clone size; those that give it use once, few, many or a size class.

CDR3aa: CASSLGGALYEQYF; CDR3nt: TGTGCCAGCAGTTTAGGGGGGGCGCTCTACGAGCAGTACTTC; v_gene: TRBV28; abundance: NA; d_gene: NA; j_gene: TRBJ2-7
CDR3aa: CASSFGTVYTGELFF; CDR3nt: TGCGCCAGCAGCTTCGGGACAGTGTACACCGGGGAGCTGTTTTTT; v_gene: TRBV5-1; abundance: NA; d_gene: TRBD1; j_gene: TRBJ2-2
CDR3aa: CASSLTTGSNQPQHF; CDR3nt: TGTGCCAGCAGTTTGACGACAGGGAGCAATCAGCCCCAGCATTTT; v_gene: TRBV27; abundance: NA; d_gene: TRBD1; j_gene: TRBJ1-5
CDR3aa: CASSADGSSYEQYF; CDR3nt: TGCGCCAGCAGTGCGGACGGCAGCTCCTACGAGCAGTACTTC; v_gene: TRBV10-2; abundance: NA; d_gene: NA; j_gene: TRBJ2-7
CDR3aa: CASSPVPGTDNEQFF; CDR3nt: TGCGCCAGCAGCCCGGTGCCCGGGACAGACAATGAGCAGTTCTTC; v_gene: TRBV5-1; abundance: NA; d_gene: TRBD1; j_gene: TRBJ2-1
CDR3aa: CASSLVGISYEQYF; CDR3nt: TGCGCCAGCAGCTTGGTAGGGATCTCCTACGAGCAGTACTTC; v_gene: TRBV5-1; abundance: NA; d_gene: NA; j_gene: TRBJ2-7
CDR3aa: CASSPPQGAVGIQYF; CDR3nt: TGTGCCAGCTCACCACCGCAGGGGGCGGTTGGCATTCAGTACTTC; v_gene: TRBV18; abundance: NA; d_gene: TRBD1; j_gene: TRBJ2-4
CDR3aa: CASSIGLLDADTQYF; CDR3nt: TGTGCCAGCAGCATCGGACTTTTAGACGCAGATACGCAGTATTTT; v_gene: TRBV5-4; abundance: NA; d_gene: NA; j_gene: TRBJ2-3
CDR3aa: CASSFDGFREQYF; CDR3nt: TGTGCCAGCAGCTTCGACGGTTTCCGCGAGCAGTACTTC; v_gene: TRBV11-2; abundance: once; d_gene: NA; j_gene: TRBJ2-7
CDR3aa: CASSAGTSGRYNEQFF; CDR3nt: TGTGCCAGTAGTGCCGGGACTAGCGGGAGGTACAATGAGCAGTTCTTC; v_gene: TRBV19; abundance: NA; d_gene: TRBD2; j_gene: TRBJ2-1
CDR3aa: CASSPRGLAGPQETQYF; CDR3nt: TGTGCCAGCAGCCCTCGAGGACTAGCGGGACCACAAGAGACCCAGTACTTC; v_gene: TRBV7-9; abundance: once; d_gene: TRBD2; j_gene: TRBJ2-5
CDR3aa: CASKTTGYAQPQHF; CDR3nt: TGTGCCAGCAAAACAACAGGGTATGCTCAGCCCCAGCATTTT; v_gene: TRBV28; abundance: NA; d_gene: NA; j_gene: TRBJ1-5
CDR3aa: CASTQGANYGYTF; CDR3nt: TGTGCCAGCACCCAGGGAGCTAACTATGGCTACACCTTC; v_gene: TRBV28; abundance: NA; d_gene: NA; j_gene: TRBJ1-2
CDR3aa: CASSQEWRQDYTEAFF; CDR3nt: TGCGCCAGCAGCCAAGAATGGCGGCAGGACTACACTGAAGCTTTCTTT; v_gene: TRBV4-3; abundance: NA; d_gene: NA; j_gene: TRBJ1-1
CDR3aa: CASSWTDGYGYTF; CDR3nt: TGTGCCAGCAGCTGGACGGACGGATATGGCTACACCTTC; v_gene: TRBV11-3; abundance: NA; d_gene: NA; j_gene: TRBJ1-2
CDR3aa: CASSLVAGSNEQFF; CDR3nt: TGCGCCAGCAGCTTGGTAGCGGGGAGCAATGAGCAGTTCTTC; v_gene: TRBV5-1; abundance: NA; d_gene: TRBD2; j_gene: TRBJ2-1
CDR3aa: CASSRTSGRALNTGELFF; CDR3nt: TGCGCCAGCAGCAGGACTAGCGGGAGGGCCCTGAACACCGGGGAGCTGTTTTTT; v_gene: TRBV5-1; abundance: NA; d_gene: TRBD2; j_gene: TRBJ2-2
CDR3aa: CASSSLVDEQFF; CDR3nt: TGCGCCAGCAGCTCGCTAGTCGATGAGCAGTTCTTC; v_gene: TRBV5-1; abundance: NA; d_gene: NA; j_gene: TRBJ2-1
CDR3aa: CASSIVAGFSYEQYF; CDR3nt: TGTGCCAGTAGTATAGTTGCAGGTTTTTCCTACGAGCAGTACTTC; v_gene: TRBV19; abundance: NA; d_gene: NA; j_gene: TRBJ2-7
CDR3aa: CASSQTGSTTEAFF; CDR3nt: TGCGCCAGCAGCCAGACCGGATCGACCACTGAAGCTTTCTTT; v_gene: TRBV5-1; abundance: NA; d_gene: NA; j_gene: TRBJ1-1
CDR3aa: CASSLSTVEYGYTF; CDR3nt: TGTGCCAGCAGCTTAAGTACAGTAGAGTATGGCTACACCTTC; v_gene: TRBV7-9; abundance: NA; d_gene: NA; j_gene: TRBJ1-2
CDR3aa: CASSLRTGGNEQFF; CDR3nt: TGTGCCAGCAGTTTAAGGACAGGGGGCAATGAGCAGTTCTTC; v_gene: TRBV28; abundance: NA; d_gene: TRBD1; j_gene: TRBJ2-1
CDR3aa: CASSRGTSGLDTQYF; CDR3nt: TGCGCCAGCAGCCGTGGGACTAGCGGGTTAGATACGCAGTATTTT; v_gene: TRBV4-3; abundance: NA; d_gene: TRBD2; j_gene: TRBJ2-3
CDR3aa: CASRQGATMNTEAFF; CDR3nt: TGTGCCAGCAGACAGGGGGCGACCATGAACACTGAAGCTTTCTTT; v_gene: TRBV19; abundance: NA; d_gene: TRBD1; j_gene: TRBJ1-1
CDR3aa: CASSAQTGQGIQYF; CDR3nt: TGTGCCAGCAGCGCCCAGACCGGGCAGGGCATTCAGTACTTC; v_gene: TRBV9; abundance: NA; d_gene: NA; j_gene: TRBJ2-4
CDR3aa: CASSLNTIKAFF; CDR3nt: TGTGCCAGCAGCCTCAATACAATTAAAGCTTTCTTT; v_gene: TRBV7-9; abundance: NA; d_gene: NA; j_gene: TRBJ1-1
CDR3aa: CASSLFAGELFF; CDR3nt: TGCGCCAGCAGCTTGTTCGCCGGGGAGCTGTTTTTT; v_gene: TRBV5-1; abundance: NA; d_gene: NA; j_gene: TRBJ2-2
CDR3aa: CASSPQVGGPHNEQFF; CDR3nt: TGCGCCAGCAGCCCCCAGGTGGGGGGCCCACACAATGAGCAGTTCTTC; v_gene: TRBV5-1; abundance: NA; d_gene: NA; j_gene: TRBJ2-1
CDR3aa: CASRRPEPRNEGIHCEQFF; CDR3nt: TGCGCCAGCAGACGACCGGAGCCGAGGAATGAGGGAATACATTGCGAGCAGTTCTTC; v_gene: TRBV23-1; abundance: NA; d_gene: NA; j_gene: TRBJ2-1
CDR3aa: CASSSDLGETQYF; CDR3nt: TGCGCCAGCAGCTCAGACTTGGGGGAGACCCAGTACTTC; v_gene: TRBV5-1; abundance: NA; d_gene: NA; j_gene: TRBJ2-5
CDR3aa: CASSPSGGRAYEQYF; CDR3nt: TGTGCCAGCAGCCCATCGGGAGGGAGGGCCTACGAGCAGTACTTC; v_gene: TRBV11-2; abundance: NA; d_gene: TRBD2; j_gene: TRBJ2-7
CDR3aa: CASSFSGTGGVDTQYF; CDR3nt: TGTGCCAGCAGCTTCTCTGGGACAGGGGGCGTGGATACGCAGTATTTT; v_gene: TRBV11-3; abundance: once; d_gene: TRBD1; j_gene: TRBJ2-3
CDR3aa: CASSGGTGNEQYF; CDR3nt: TGTGCCAGCAGCGGAGGGACAGGGAACGAGCAGTACTTC; v_gene: TRBV5-6; abundance: NA; d_gene: TRBD1; j_gene: TRBJ2-7
CDR3aa: CASSLATGRYGYTF; CDR3nt: TGTGCCAGCAGCTTGGCGACGGGGCGCTATGGCTACACCTTC; v_gene: TRBV5-8; abundance: NA; d_gene: NA; j_gene: TRBJ1-2
CDR3aa: CASSVERVWTDTQYF; CDR3nt: TGTGCCAGCAGCGTAGAAAGGGTCTGGACAGATACGCAGTATTTT; v_gene: TRBV9; abundance: NA; d_gene: NA; j_gene: TRBJ2-3
CDR3aa: CASSLGLGQPQHF; CDR3nt: TGTGCCAGCAGCTTGGGGTTGGGTCAGCCCCAGCATTTT; v_gene: TRBV5-4; abundance: once; d_gene: NA; j_gene: TRBJ1-5
CDR3aa: CASSPTGTSYRTDTQYF; CDR3nt: TGTGCCAGCAGCCCTACTGGGACTAGTTATCGCACAGATACGCAGTATTTT; v_gene: TRBV7-9; abundance: NA; d_gene: TRBD2; j_gene: TRBJ2-3
CDR3aa: CASSQDLAGDYEQYF; CDR3nt: TGCGCCAGCAGCCAAGATCTGGCAGGGGACTACGAGCAGTACTTC; v_gene: TRBV4-3; abundance: NA; d_gene: NA; j_gene: TRBJ2-7
CDR3aa: CASSSKYRGGYTF; CDR3nt: TGTGCCAGCAGCTCGAAGTATAGGGGTGGCTACACCTTC; v_gene: TRBV5-4; abundance: NA; d_gene: NA; j_gene: TRBJ1-2
CDR3aa: CASRLAEQETQYF; CDR3nt: TGTGCCAGCAGACTAGCGGAACAAGAGACCCAGTACTTC; v_gene: TRBV2; abundance: NA; d_gene: TRBD2; j_gene: TRBJ2-5
CDR3aa: CASSYGTDNQPQHF; CDR3nt: TGTGCCAGCAGTTATGGGACAGATAATCAGCCCCAGCATTTT; v_gene: TRBV9; abundance: NA; d_gene: TRBD1; j_gene: TRBJ1-5